Each of the 14 T cell receptor beta chains below was sequenced from the same sample in a study of PD-1 blockade in classical Hodgkin lymphoma. After autologous stem cell transplantation all patients relapsed, and prior brentuximab vedotin exposure differed between cohorts. Sequencing was performed with immunoSEQ multiplex PCR; in TCRdb, only in-frame clones are kept and a portion is missing. The top ten hold roughly 17% of the sample, which has around 23,000 clones, about 80% seen once. The material was peripheral blood mononuclear cells (PBMCs), obtained before the second cycle of nivolumab. The receptors were sampled from a human donor with classical Hodgkin lymphoma.

The V gene is TRBV11-3, the J gene TRBJ1-5; D perhaps matches TRBD1 (5 bases). The V gene lost 5 bases and the J gene lost 2 bases, with 7 bases spanning the gap. Germline V gene data show CDR1 as SGHNT and CDR2 as YENEEA. This CDR3 contains 13 residues. CDR3 region: CASSRDRNQPQHF. The CDR3 nucleotides read TGTGCCAGCAGCCGGGACCGCAATCAGCCCCAGCATTTT.

This clone was counted once. The rearrangement uses TRBV19 and TRBJ2-2; 9 bases agree with TRBD2. Germline values: CDR1 LNHDA, CDR2 SQIVND (reference sequence). CDR3 length: 16 residues. The V segment lost 4 bases and the J segment 0 bases; nucleotides outside the gene matches: 3. The CDR3 reads CASSKAGGPNTGELFF. The DNA for the CDR3 is TGTGCCAGTAGTAAGGCGGGAGGGCCGAACACCGGGGAGCTGTTTTTT.

This clone was seen just once. This chain connects TRBV2 to TRBJ2-1; a weak D match, TRBD2 (5 bases). Trimming left V 6 bases short and J 6 bases short, with 15 bases between. Germline CDR1 is SNHLY and CDR2 is FYNNEI. CDR3 size: 14 residues. CDR3 sequence: CASRDFGPSNEQFF. The CDR3 DNA reads TGTGCCAGCAGGGACTTTGGTCCTAGCAATGAGCAGTTCTTC.

The rearrangement links TRBV19 to TRBJ1-2, with TRBD1 matching 11 bases. This CDR3 contains 16 residues. V was clipped by 6 bases and J by 8 bases; unmatched bases: 14. Germline V CDR1 and CDR2: LNHDA, SQIVND (reference sequence). The CDR3 nucleotides are TGTGCCAGTAGCCCACAAACGGACAGGGGGCTCAGCGGCTACACCTTC. Its translation: CASSPQTDRGLSGYTF. The whole variable domain, filled in from reference TRBV19 and TRBJ1-2, reads DGGITQSPKYLFRKEGQNVTLSCEQNLNHDAMYWYRQDPGQGLRLIYYSQIVNDFQKGDIAEGYSVSREKKESFPLTVTSAQKNPTAFYLCASSPQTDRGLSGYTFGSGTRLTVV.

The chain employs TRBV5-5 and TRBJ1-1, with 8 nucleotides matching TRBD1. Per germline, CDR1 SGHKS and CDR2 YYEKEE (reference sequence). The CDR3 totals 14 residues. V shed 5 bases, J shed 10 bases, and the junction held 13 bases outside the gene matches. CDR3 amino acids: CASSAGGARFGAFF. In DNA form, the CDR3 reads TGTGCCAGCAGTGCAGGGGGCGCCAGGTTTGGAGCTTTCTTT.

This clone occurred once. The chain uses TRBV10-3 and TRBJ2-1; D might be TRBD2 (5 bases). Deletions cut 3 bases from V and 8 bases from J, with 14 bases between. The V gene's germline CDR1 is ENHRY and CDR2 SYGVKD. This CDR3 region has 14 residues. This CDR3 reads CAISDRTPADEQFF. The CDR3 nucleotides read TGTGCCATCAGTGATAGGACTCCAGCCGATGAGCAGTTCTTC.

The chain links TRBV5-6 to TRBJ2-3, with 12 bases aligning to TRBD2. V lost 3 bases to trimming and J lost 4 bases; unmatched junction nucleotides: 6. The germline CDR1 and CDR2 sequences are SGHDT and YYEEEE. This CDR3 region has 16 residues. The DNA of the CDR3 is TGTGCCAGCAGCTCGCTAGCGGGGGGGCATTCAGATACGCAGTATTTT. Amino acid sequence: CASSSLAGGHSDTQYF.

This clone was observed a handful of times. The chain recombines TRBV5-1 with TRBJ2-7, with D unresolved. Between the trimmed V and J ends, which lost 0 bases and 7 bases, there was a span of 11 bases. The CDR3 is 13 amino acids. The V gene's germline CDR1 is SGHRS and CDR2 YFSETQ. The CDR3 protein is CASSLAPFQEQYV. CDR3 DNA: TGCGCCAGCAGCTTGGCCCCTTTTCAGGAGCAGTACGTC.

The gene calls are TRBV6-5 and TRBJ1-2; TRBD1 might be the D (6 bases). The CDR3 loop spans 14 amino acids. The germline gives CDR1 MNHEY, CDR2 SVGAGI. V was clipped by 5 bases and J by 1 base, with 11 bases between them. The CDR3 is CASSRTARNYGYTF. The CDR3 coding sequence is TGTGCCAGCAGTCGGACAGCCCGTAACTATGGCTACACCTTC.

This chain joins TRBV2 and TRBJ2-1; a weak D match, TRBD1 (5 bases). V shed 5 bases and J shed 9 bases, with 8 bases lying between them. The germline V gene has CDR1 SNHLY and CDR2 FYNNEI. The CDR3 extends over 11 amino acids. CDR3 sequence (DNA): TGTGCCAGCAGTCTAGGGGCTGAGCAGTTCTTC. Amino acids: CASSLGAEQFF.

This rearrangement joins TRBV6-5 to TRBJ1-2; D is undetermined. The CDR3 totals 12 residues. The V end was cut by 5 bases, the J end by 3 bases, with 7 bases between. Germline loops: CDR1 MNHEY, CDR2 SVGAGI. CDR3 sequence (DNA): TGTGCCAGCAGTGCCTGGGACTATGGCTACACCTTC. Translated: CASSAWDYGYTF.

The V call is TRBV7-9, the J call TRBJ2-2; TRBD2 is a possible D gene (5 bases). This CDR3 has 15 amino acids. V shed 8 bases and J shed 4 bases, with 17 bases lying between them. Germline CDR1 is SEHNR and CDR2 is FQNEAQ (reference sequence). CDR3 region: CASHRTGSGTGELFF. In nucleotides, the CDR3 is TGTGCCAGCCATCGGACGGGAAGCGGCACCGGGGAGCTGTTTTTT.

The chain recombines TRBV30 with TRBJ2-1; no clear D. V lost 2 bases to trimming and J lost 5 bases, with 22 bases between them. The germline V gene has CDR1 GTSNPN and CDR2 SVGIG (reference sequence). CDR3 size: 17 residues. This chain's CDR3 is CAWSTFLLQQEDNEQFF. Written as DNA, the CDR3 is TGTGCCTGGAGTACGTTCCTACTACAACAAGAAGACAATGAGCAGTTCTTC.

This clone occurred once. V and J are TRBV9 and TRBJ2-3, with 8 bases aligning to TRBD2. Germline V gene lookup returns CDR1 SGDLS and CDR2 YYNGEE. CDR3 size: 19 residues. J gave up 0 bases and V 3 bases, and 15 bases lay outside the gene matches. The CDR3 reads CASSGYGTSLPTSTDTQYF. In nucleotides, the CDR3 is TGTGCCAGCAGCGGTTATGGGACTAGTCTACCCACTAGCACAGATACGCAGTATTTT.